Sequencing of this T cell receptor (beta chain) was carried out in a study of T cells in localized non-small cell lung cancer. General study results and limits: Maximal T cell clonality occurred in uninvolved adjacent lung, with tumor ranking below it. Turning up in adjacent lung were a median roughly 50 of the top 100 tumor clones.

Data came from immunoSEQ multiplex PCR; TCRdb stores just in-frame clones and leaves some out. The sample holds 6,000 to 8,500 clones; about 93% are singletons and the top ten take under 3.5%. Regarding this clone: No antigen is known for it.

V was trimmed by 8 bases and J by 12 bases, leaving 11 bases between them. Germline V CDR1 and CDR2: SNHLY, FYNNEI. The CDR3 totals 10 residues. This specimen was peripheral blood, taken before any cancer treatment. The chain joins TRBV2 to TRBJ2-4; D is unclear. The clonotype comes from a woman aged 35 to 70 with stage I lung adenocarcinoma. The CDR3 DNA reads TGTGCCAGCCGTCGCGTGGCTCAGTACTTC. This sequence encodes CASRRVAQYF.